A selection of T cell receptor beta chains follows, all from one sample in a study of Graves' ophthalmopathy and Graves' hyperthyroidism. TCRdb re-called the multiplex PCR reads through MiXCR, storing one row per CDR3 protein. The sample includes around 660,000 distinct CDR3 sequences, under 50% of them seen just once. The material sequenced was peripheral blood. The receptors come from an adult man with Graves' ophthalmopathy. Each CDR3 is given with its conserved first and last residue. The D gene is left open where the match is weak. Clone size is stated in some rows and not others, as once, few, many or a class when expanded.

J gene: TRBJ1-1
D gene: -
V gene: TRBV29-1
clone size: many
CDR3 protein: CSVESGVSGTEAFF
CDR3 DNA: TGCAGCGTTGAATCCGGTGTCAGCGGTACTGAAGCTTTCTTT

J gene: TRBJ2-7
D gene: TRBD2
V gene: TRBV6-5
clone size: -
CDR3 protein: CASSKYGLAGYEQYF
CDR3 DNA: TGTGCCAGCAGCAAGTATGGACTAGCGGGCTACGAGCAGTACTTC

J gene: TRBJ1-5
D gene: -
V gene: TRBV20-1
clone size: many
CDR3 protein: CSARGSRTDSNQPQHF
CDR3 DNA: TGCAGTGCTAGAGGGTCTCGGACGGATAGCAATCAGCCCCAGCATTTT

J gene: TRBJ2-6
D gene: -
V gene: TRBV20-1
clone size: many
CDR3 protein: CSARGGSSGANVLTF
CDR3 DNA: TGCAGTGCTAGAGGGGGGTCCTCTGGGGCCAACGTCCTGACTTTC

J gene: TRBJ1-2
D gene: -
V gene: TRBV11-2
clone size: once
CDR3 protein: CASSFGGGSGYTF
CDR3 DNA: TGTGCCAGCAGCTTTGGAGGGGGGAGTGGCTACACCTTC

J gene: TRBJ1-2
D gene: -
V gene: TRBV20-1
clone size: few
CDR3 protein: CSARDLFRDASNYGYTF
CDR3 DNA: TGCAGTGCTAGAGACCTCTTCCGGGACGCATCTAACTATGGCTACACCTTC

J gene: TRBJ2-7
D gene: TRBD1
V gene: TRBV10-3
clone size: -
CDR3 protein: CASRRTGGGYEQYF
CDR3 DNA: TGTGCCAGCAGACGGACAGGGGGCGGCTACGAGCAGTACTTC

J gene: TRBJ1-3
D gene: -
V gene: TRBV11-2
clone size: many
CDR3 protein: CASSSWGNTIYF
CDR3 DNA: TGTGCCAGCAGTTCTTGGGGAAACACCATATATTTT

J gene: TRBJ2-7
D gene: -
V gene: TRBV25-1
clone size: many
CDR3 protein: CASSASKYEQYF
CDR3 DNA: TGTGCCAGCAGTGCATCTAAGTACGAGCAGTACTTC

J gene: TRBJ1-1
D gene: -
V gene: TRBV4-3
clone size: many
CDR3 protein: CASSQDSVGDTEAFF
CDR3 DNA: TGCGCCAGCAGCCAAGACTCGGTGGGAGACACTGAAGCTTTCTTT

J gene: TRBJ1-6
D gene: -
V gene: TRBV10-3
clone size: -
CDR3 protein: CASSYSGEDSPLHF
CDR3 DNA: TGTGCCAGCAGTTACTCCGGGGAGGACTCACCCCTCCACTTT

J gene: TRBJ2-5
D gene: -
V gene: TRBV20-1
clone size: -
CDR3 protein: CSARGQGGSETQYF
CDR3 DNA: TGCAGTGCTAGAGGCCAGGGAGGCTCAGAGACCCAGTACTTC

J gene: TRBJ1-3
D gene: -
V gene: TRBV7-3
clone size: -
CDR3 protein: CASSQQGVNTIYF
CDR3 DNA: TGTGCCAGCAGCCAACAGGGAGTGAACACCATATATTTT

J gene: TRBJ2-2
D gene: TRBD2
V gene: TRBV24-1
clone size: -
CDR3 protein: CATSDWPSGTTGELFF
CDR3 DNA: TGTGCCACCAGTGATTGGCCTAGCGGGACTACCGGGGAGCTGTTTTTT

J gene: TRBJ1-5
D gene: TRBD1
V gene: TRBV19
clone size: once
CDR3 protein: CASSIPTGGQPQHF
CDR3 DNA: TGTGCCAGTAGTATTCCGACAGGGGGTCAGCCCCAGCATTTT

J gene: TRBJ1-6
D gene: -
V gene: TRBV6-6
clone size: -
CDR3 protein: CASSYLSYNSPLHF
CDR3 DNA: TGTGCCAGCAGTTATCTCTCCTATAATTCACCCCTCCACTTT

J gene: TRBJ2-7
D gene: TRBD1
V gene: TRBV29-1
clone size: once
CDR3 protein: CSPVGQGGSYEQYF
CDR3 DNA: TGCAGCCCCGTCGGACAGGGGGGCTCCTACGAGCAGTACTTC

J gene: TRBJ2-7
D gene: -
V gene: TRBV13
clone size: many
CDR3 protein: CASSPPSGYEQYF
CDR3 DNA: TGTGCCAGCAGCCCCCCCTCGGGCTACGAGCAGTACTTC

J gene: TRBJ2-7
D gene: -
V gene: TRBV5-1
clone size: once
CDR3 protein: CASSREGRGQYF
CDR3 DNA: TGCGCCAGCAGCCGCGAAGGACGAGGGCAGTACTTC

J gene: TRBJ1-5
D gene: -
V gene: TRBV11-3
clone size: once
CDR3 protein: CASSLSAGEGYGNQPQHF
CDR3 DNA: TGTGCCAGCAGTTTGTCAGCAGGGGAGGGCTATGGCAATCAGCCCCAGCATTTT

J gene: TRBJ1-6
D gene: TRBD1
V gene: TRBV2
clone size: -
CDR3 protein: CASEQDGTGDLPLHF
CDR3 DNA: TGTGCCAGCGAGCAGGACGGGACAGGGGATTTGCCCCTCCACTTT

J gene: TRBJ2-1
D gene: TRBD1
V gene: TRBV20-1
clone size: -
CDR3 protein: CSATSGGDNEQFF
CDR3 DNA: TGCAGTGCGACCTCAGGGGGTGACAATGAGCAGTTCTTC

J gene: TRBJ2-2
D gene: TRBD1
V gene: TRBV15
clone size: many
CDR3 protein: CATSRRTGHTGELFF
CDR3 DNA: TGTGCCACCAGCAGAAGGACAGGACACACCGGGGAGCTGTTTTTT

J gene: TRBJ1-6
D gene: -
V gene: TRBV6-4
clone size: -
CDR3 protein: CASREIGVDNSPLHF
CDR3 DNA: TGTGCCAGCAGGGAAATAGGGGTGGATAATTCACCCCTCCACTTT

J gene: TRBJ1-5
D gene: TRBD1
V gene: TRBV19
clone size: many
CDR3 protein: CASSTTERQGQPQHF
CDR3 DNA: TGTGCCAGTAGTACAACTGAACGACAGGGCCAGCCCCAGCATTTT

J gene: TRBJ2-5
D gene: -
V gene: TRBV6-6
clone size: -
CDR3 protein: CASSYDKGGSETQYF
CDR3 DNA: TGTGCCAGCAGTTACGATAAGGGCGGATCAGAGACCCAGTACTTC

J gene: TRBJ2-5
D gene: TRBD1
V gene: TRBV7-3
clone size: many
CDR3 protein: CASSPNTGGQETQYF
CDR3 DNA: TGTGCCAGCAGCCCAAATACAGGGGGGCAAGAGACCCAGTACTTC

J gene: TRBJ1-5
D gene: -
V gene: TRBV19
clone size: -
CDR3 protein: CASRPRKLTGSRNQPQHF
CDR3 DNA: TGTGCCAGTCGCCCACGGAAATTAACAGGGTCGAGGAATCAGCCCCAGCATTTT

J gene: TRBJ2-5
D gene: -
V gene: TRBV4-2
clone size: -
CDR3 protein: CASSQDSGAGETQYF
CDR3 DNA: TGTGCCAGCAGCCAAGACTCGGGGGCAGGGGAGACCCAGTACTTC

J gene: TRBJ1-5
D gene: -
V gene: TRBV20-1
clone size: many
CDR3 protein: CSARQQGDQPQHF
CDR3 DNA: TGCAGTGCCAGACAACAGGGTGATCAGCCCCAGCATTTT

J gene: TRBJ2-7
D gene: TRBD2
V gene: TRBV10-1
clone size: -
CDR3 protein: CASGQLAGGNEQYF
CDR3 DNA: TGCGCCAGCGGTCAACTAGCGGGAGGTAACGAGCAGTACTTC

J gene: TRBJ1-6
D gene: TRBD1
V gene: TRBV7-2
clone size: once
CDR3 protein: CASSISGTGEFPLHF
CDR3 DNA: TGTGCCAGCAGCATATCCGGGACAGGGGAGTTTCCCCTCCACTTT

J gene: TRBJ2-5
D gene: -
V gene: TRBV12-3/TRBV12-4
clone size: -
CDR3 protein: CASTILGGEGTQYF
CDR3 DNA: TGTGCCAGCACCATCCTAGGAGGGGAAGGGACCCAGTACTTC

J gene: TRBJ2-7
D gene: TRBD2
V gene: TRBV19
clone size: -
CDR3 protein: CASSIASGTYEQYF
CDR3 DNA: TGTGCCAGTAGTATCGCTAGCGGTACCTACGAGCAGTACTTC

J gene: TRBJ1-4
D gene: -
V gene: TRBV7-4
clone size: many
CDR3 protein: CASSLVTERGEKLFF
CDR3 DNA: TGTGCCAGCAGCTTAGTGACAGAGAGGGGCGAAAAACTGTTTTTT

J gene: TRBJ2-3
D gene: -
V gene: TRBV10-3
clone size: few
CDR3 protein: CATGAADTQYF
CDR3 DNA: TGTGCCACGGGGGCTGCAGATACGCAGTATTTT

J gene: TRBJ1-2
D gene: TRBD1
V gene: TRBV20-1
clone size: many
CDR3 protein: CSARTGLSYGYTF
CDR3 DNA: TGCAGTGCCAGGACAGGACTGAGTTATGGCTACACCTTC

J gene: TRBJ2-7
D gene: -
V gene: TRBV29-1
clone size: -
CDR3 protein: CSVGGPSYEQYF
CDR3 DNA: TGCAGCGTAGGGGGGCCATCCTACGAGCAGTACTTC

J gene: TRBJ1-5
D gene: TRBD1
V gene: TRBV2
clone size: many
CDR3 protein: CASSEGTGGEAQHF
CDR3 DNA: TGTGCCAGCAGTGAAGGGACAGGGGGCGAAGCCCAGCATTTT

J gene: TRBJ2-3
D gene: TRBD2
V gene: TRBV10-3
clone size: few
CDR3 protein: CAIASGYTDTQYF
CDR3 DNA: TGTGCCATCGCTAGCGGATACACAGATACGCAGTATTTT